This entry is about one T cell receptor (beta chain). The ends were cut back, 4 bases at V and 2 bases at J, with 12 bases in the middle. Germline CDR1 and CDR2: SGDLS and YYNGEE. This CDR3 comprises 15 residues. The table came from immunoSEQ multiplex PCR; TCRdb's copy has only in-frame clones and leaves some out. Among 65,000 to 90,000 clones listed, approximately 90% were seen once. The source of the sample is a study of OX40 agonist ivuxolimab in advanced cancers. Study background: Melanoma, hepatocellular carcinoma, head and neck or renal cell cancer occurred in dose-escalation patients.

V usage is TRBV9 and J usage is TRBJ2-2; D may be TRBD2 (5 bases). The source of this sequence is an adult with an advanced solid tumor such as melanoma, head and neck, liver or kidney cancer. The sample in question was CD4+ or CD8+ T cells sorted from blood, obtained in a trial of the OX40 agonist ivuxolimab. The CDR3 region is CASSPRTHNTGELFF. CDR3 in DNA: TGTGCCAGCAGCCCACGGACTCACAACACCGGGGAGCTGTTTTTT.